The 16 T cell receptor beta chains below come from one sample, sequenced in a study of CD8 T cells in Susac syndrome (dated by TCRdb to between 2018 and 2020). Library prep was done by the immunoSEQ multiplex PCR assay. RNA was extracted using the RNeasy kit, and roughly 0.45 to 1 microgram was reverse transcribed with random hexamers. TCRdb's own reprocessing of the public reads used fastp at Q25 and MiXCR and kept productive beta chains. All rows with the same CDR3 protein become a single entry with the most common DNA and genes. For this sample there are around 200,000 distinct CDR3 sequences; about 95% appear just once. The ten largest clones add up to just over 0.08% of the sample. Sequenced material: CD4+ T cells from PBMCs. Receptor source: a human donor with multiple sclerosis.

The chain combines TRBV30 with TRBJ1-2; the match to TRBD1 covers 8 bases. Germline V gene lookup returns CDR1 GTSNPN and CDR2 SVGIG (reference sequence). This CDR3 comprises 14 residues. The trim removed 2 bases at V and 8 bases at J, leaving 10 bases unmatched. The CDR3 coding sequence is TGTGCCTGGAGTCCGCGGGACAGGTTGAGGGGCTACACCTTC. This gives the protein CAWSPRDRLRGYTF. Based on the CDR3 plus reference TRBV30 and TRBJ1-2, the full variable domain is SQTIHQWPATLVQPVGSPLSLECTVEGTSNPNLYWYRQAAGRGLQLLFYSVGIGQISSEVPQNLSASRPQDRQFILSSKKLLLSDSGFYLCAWSPRDRLRGYTFGSGTRLTVV.

This rearrangement joins TRBV27 to TRBJ1-5; 7 nucleotides match TRBD1. Germline assignment: CDR1 MNHEY and CDR2 SMNVEV (reference sequence). Germline trimming cut 5 bases from V and 2 bases from J; bases unmatched to any gene: 6. The CDR3 runs 15 residues. CDR3 in amino acids: CASSPNTGGNQPQHF. The CDR3, as DNA: TGTGCCAGCAGTCCAAATACAGGGGGCAATCAGCCCCAGCATTTT.

The chain employs TRBV3-1 and TRBJ1-2; tentative D call: TRBD1 (6 bases). The CDR3 has 15 residues. Per the germline V gene, CDR1 is LGHDT and CDR2 is YNNKEL (reference sequence). The V end was cut by 4 bases, the J end by 6 bases, with 18 bases between. CDR3 coding DNA: TGTGCCAGCAGCCCTCCCGGGACACGCAGGGATGGCTACACCTTC. It specifies CASSPPGTRRDGYTF.

In regard to this clonotype: A read error may account for a junction end that differs from germline. The rearrangement links TRBV7-3 to TRBJ1-2, with a tentative D call TRBD1 (5 bases). CDR3 length: 15 amino acids. Germline-derived CDR1 and CDR2 are SGHTA and FQGTGA. The CDR3 DNA is TGTGCCAGCAGCTTAATCCCAGGCCAGGGTGTCCTGATCTACTTC. Translating gives CASSLIPGQGVLIYF.

This chain links TRBV12-3 or TRBV12-4 with TRBJ2-1; no reliable D call. The CDR3 sequence is 14 residues long. V shed 8 bases and J shed 0 bases, with 11 bases lying between them. This CDR3 is CASCEDDSYNEQFF. The CDR3 DNA follows: TGTGCCAGCTGCGAGGACGACTCCTACAATGAGCAGTTCTTC.

This clonotype was seen a single time. This chain links TRBV29-1 with TRBJ1-1; a possible D gene is TRBD1 (6 bases). The germline gives CDR1 SQVTM, CDR2 ANQGSEA. The ends were cut back, 8 bases at V and 11 bases at J, with 21 bases in the middle. This CDR3 has 12 amino acids. This CDR3 reads CSWEQGREGAFF. The CDR3 nucleotides read TGCAGCTGGGAGCAGGGGCGAGAGGGGGCTTTCTTT. The complete variable domain, with remaining parts taken from reference TRBV29-1 and TRBJ1-1, reads SAVISQKPSRDICQRGTSLTIQCQVDSQVTMMFWYRQQPGQSLTLIATANQGSEATYESGFVIDKFPISRPNLTFSTLTVSNMSPEDSSIYLCSWEQGREGAFFGQGTRLTVV.

The V gene is TRBV29-1, the J gene TRBJ1-2; D is ambiguous. V was pared by 4 bases and J by 0 bases, with 12 bases between. Germline assignment: CDR1 SQVTM and CDR2 ANQGSEA. CDR3 length equals 14 residues. The CDR3 region is CSVVADQANYGYTF. DNA of the CDR3: TGCAGCGTTGTCGCGGACCAAGCTAACTATGGCTACACCTTC.

This clonotype was detected once. The chain is built from TRBV20-1 and TRBJ2-7; tentatively, D is TRBD1 (6 bases). The germline V gene has CDR1 DFQATT and CDR2 SNEGSKA (reference sequence). V gave up 6 bases and J gave up 0 bases, with 24 bases separating them. CDR3 length: 17 residues. Written as DNA, the CDR3 is TGCAGTGCCCAGAAATTTGGGGGCCAGGGAAGCTCCTACGAGCAGTACTTC. Amino acid sequence: CSAQKFGGQGSSYEQYF.

The V gene is TRBV28, the J gene TRBJ2-7, with 8 bases that match TRBD1. The CDR3 is 15 amino acids. Germline CDR1 MDHEN, CDR2 SYDVKM. The J segment lost 2 bases and the V segment lost 3 bases, leaving 6 bases of the junction unmatched. For the CDR3, the DNA is TGTGCCAGCAGTTTTGGGGGGACAGGAGCCTACGAGCAGTACTTC. It translates to CASSFGGTGAYEQYF.

The chain couples TRBV2 to TRBJ2-7; 9 bases line up with TRBD1. Trimming took 8 bases from V and 6 from J; bases not matched to a gene: 8. The CDR3 is made up of 13 amino acids. CDR1 and CDR2 (germline): SNHLY, FYNNEI. CDR3 in DNA: TGTGCCAGCTCGGGACAGGGTATAGGCGAGCAGTACGTC. This translates into CASSGQGIGEQYV.

The V call is TRBV10-3, the J call TRBJ1-2; D may be TRBD1 (5 bases). V was shortened by 0 bases and J by 1 base, with 6 bases between the two germline ends. Looked up from germline, CDR1 is ENHRY and CDR2 is SYGVKD. This CDR3 comprises 14 residues. The CDR3 DNA follows: TGTGCCATCAGTGAGTCCGGGGGTAACTATGGCTACACCTTC. It specifies CAISESGGNYGYTF.

The J gene is TRBJ1-5, the V gene TRBV20-1; D is perhaps TRBD1 (6 bases). Per germline, CDR1 DFQATT and CDR2 SNEGSKA (reference sequence). Trimming removed 0 bases at V and 2 bases at J, with 17 bases between. This CDR3 comprises 17 residues. The CDR3 spells CSARDSSGQFGNQPQHF. The CDR3 DNA reads as TGCAGTGCTAGAGATAGTTCAGGACAGTTTGGCAATCAGCCCCAGCATTTT.

The V gene is TRBV29-1, the J gene TRBJ1-4; TRBD1 agrees at 8 bases. The length of the CDR3 is 13 residues. Germline assignment: CDR1 SQVTM and CDR2 ANQGSEA. Unmatched junction bases numbered 5, after V lost 7 bases and J lost 4 bases. The CDR3 region is CSGTDRDNEKLFF. The CDR3 DNA reads TGCAGCGGAACGGACAGGGATAATGAAAAACTGTTTTTT.

V gene TRBV20-1 combines with J gene TRBJ1-2; D is perhaps TRBD1 (5 bases). V dropped 1 base and J dropped 8 bases, with 20 bases sitting between them. CDR1 DFQATT and CDR2 SNEGSKA come from the germline V gene (reference sequence). The CDR3 contains 15 residues. The CDR3 reads CSARVLGQSSDGYTF. In DNA form, the CDR3 reads TGCAGTGCTAGAGTCTTAGGACAATCCTCGGACGGCTACACCTTC.

The chain employs TRBV12-3 or TRBV12-4 and TRBJ1-2; D uncertain. The V end lost 1 base, the J end lost 3 bases, and 6 bases lay between the germline ends. This CDR3 spans 13 amino acids. In DNA form, the CDR3 reads TGTGCCAGCAGTTTAGTACGGGACTATGGCTACACCTTC. Its translation: CASSLVRDYGYTF.

This rearrangement joins TRBV3-1 to TRBJ1-1; 9 nucleotides align to TRBD1. The V gene end was trimmed by 6 bases and the J gene end by 4 bases; junction bases not matched to a gene: 6. CDR1 is LGHDT and CDR2 is YNNKEL in the germline V gene (reference sequence). This CDR3 contains 14 residues. CDR3 nucleotide sequence: TGTGCCAGCAGACAGGGGGCGCGGGGCACTGAAGCTTTCTTT. Translated, it gives CASRQGARGTEAFF.